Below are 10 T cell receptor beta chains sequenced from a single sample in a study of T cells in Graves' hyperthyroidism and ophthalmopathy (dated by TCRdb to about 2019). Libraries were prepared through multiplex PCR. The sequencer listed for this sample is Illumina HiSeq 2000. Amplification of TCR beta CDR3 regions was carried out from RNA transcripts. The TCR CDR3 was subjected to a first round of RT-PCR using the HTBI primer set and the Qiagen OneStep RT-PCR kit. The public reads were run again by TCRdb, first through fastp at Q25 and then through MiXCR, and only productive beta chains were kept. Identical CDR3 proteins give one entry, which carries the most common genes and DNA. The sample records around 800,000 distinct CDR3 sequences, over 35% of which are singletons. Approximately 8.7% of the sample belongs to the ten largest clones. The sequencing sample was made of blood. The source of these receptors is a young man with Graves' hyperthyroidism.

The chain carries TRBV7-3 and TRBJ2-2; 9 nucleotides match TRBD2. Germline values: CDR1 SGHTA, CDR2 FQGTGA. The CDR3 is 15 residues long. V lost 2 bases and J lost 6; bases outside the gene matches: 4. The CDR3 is CASSLFAGGSGELFF. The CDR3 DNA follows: TGTGCCAGCAGCTTATTTGCGGGAGGGTCCGGGGAGCTGTTTTTT. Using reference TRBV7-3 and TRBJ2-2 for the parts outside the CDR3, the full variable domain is GAGVSQTPSNKVTEKGKYVELRCDPISGHTALYWYRQSLGQGPEFLIYFQGTGAADDSGLPNDRFFAVRPEGSVSTLKIQRTERGDSAVYLCASSLFAGGSGELFFGEGSRLTVL.

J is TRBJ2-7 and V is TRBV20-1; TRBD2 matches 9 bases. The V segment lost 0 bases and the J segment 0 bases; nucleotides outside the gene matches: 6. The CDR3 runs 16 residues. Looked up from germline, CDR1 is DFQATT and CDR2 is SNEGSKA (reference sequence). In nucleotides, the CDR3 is TGCAGTGCTAGAGATCGGCTAGCGGGAATCTCCTACGAGCAGTACTTC. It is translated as CSARDRLAGISYEQYF.

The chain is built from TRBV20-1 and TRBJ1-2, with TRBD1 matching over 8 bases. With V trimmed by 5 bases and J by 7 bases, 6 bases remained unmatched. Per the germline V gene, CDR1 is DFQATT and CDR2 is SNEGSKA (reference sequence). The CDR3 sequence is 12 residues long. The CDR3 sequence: CSARSTGVGYTF. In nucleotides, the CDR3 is TGCAGTGCTCGGTCGACAGGGGTTGGCTACACCTTC.

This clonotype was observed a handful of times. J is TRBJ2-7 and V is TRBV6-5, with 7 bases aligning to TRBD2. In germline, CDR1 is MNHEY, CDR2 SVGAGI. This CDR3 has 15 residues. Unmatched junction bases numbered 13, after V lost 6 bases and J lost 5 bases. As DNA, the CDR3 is TGTGCCAGCAGCCCCTCCGCAGGGAGGGTCCACGAGCAGTACTTC. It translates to CASSPSAGRVHEQYF.

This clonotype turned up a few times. The CDR3 nucleotides are TGTGCCACTCCCGGGAAAGGGGACGTCTACGAGCAGTACTTC. It is translated as CATPGKGDVYEQYF. The V call is TRBV6-1, the J call TRBJ2-7; either TRBD1 or TRBD2 may fit D (5 bases each). The length of the CDR3 is 14 residues. The V end was cut by 10 bases, the J end by 3 bases, with 19 bases between. Germline CDR1 and CDR2: MNHNS and SASEGT.

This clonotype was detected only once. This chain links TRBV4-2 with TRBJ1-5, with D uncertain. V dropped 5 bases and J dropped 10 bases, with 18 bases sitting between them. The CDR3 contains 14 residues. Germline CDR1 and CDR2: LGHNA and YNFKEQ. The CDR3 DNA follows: TGTGCCAGCAGCGAGGACCGTCTCATTCATCCCCAGCATTTT. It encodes CASSEDRLIHPQHF.

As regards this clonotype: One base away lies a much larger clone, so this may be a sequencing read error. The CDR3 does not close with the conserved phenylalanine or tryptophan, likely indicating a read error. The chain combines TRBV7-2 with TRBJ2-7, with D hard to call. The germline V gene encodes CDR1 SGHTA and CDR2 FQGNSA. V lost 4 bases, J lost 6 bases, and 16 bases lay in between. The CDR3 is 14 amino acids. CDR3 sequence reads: CASSSILAVAEQYL. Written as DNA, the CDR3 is TGTGCCAGCAGCTCTATCCTGGCAGTGGCCGAGCAGTACCTC.

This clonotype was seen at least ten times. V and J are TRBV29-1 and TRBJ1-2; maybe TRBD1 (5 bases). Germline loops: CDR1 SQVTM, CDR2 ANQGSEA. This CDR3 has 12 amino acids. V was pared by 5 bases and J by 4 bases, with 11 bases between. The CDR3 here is CSVHPGTYGYTF. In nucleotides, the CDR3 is TGCAGCGTTCACCCAGGGACCTATGGCTACACCTTC.

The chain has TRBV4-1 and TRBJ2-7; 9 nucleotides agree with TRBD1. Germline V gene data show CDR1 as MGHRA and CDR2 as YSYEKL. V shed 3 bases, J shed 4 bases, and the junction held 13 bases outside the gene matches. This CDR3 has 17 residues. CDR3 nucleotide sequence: TGCGCCAGCAGCCAGGAACCGGTACAGGGGGCGCCTTACGAGCAGTACTTC. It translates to CASSQEPVQGAPYEQYF.

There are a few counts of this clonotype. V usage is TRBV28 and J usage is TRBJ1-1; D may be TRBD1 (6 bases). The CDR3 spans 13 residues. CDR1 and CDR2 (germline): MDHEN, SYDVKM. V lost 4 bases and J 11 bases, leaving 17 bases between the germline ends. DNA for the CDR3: TGTGCCAGCAGTTACCTCAGACAGGATAGGGCTTTCTTT. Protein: CASSYLRQDRAFF. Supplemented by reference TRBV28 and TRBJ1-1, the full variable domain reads DVKVTQSSRYLVKRTGEKVFLECVQDMDHENMFWYRQDPGLGLRLIYFSYDVKMKEKGDIPEGYSVSREKKERFSLILESASTNQTSMYLCASSYLRQDRAFFGQGTRLTVV.